This T cell receptor (beta chain) is drawn from a study of T-cell memory formation after mild COVID-19. Overall study results and limits: Contracting clones localized mainly to CM and EM when CD4+ and mainly to EMRA when CD8+. Detection of some responders pre-infection suggested pre-existing cross-reactive memory T cells participated. Clones contracting day 15 to 85 were balanced CD4/CD8; later expanders leaned CD4+.

CDR3 length equals 17 residues. Germline assignment: CDR1 SGHDT and CDR2 YYEEEE. After removal of 4 bases from V and 6 bases from J, the junction contained 15 bases not matched to a gene. This clonotype was counted only a few times. Antigen: not known. MiXCR, applied by TCRdb to the 5' RACE reads, yields one record per CDR3 protein. Among over 350,000 distinct CDR3 sequences listed, 24% were seen once. This sequence originates from an adult woman who had mild COVID-19 (a few samples of this study predate the infection). Cell type and time point are not known. The material sequenced was PBMCs or a T cell subset sorted from them (not recorded which). This rearrangement joins TRBV5-6 to TRBJ2-1; TRBD1 matches 8 bases. CDR3 bases: TGTGCCAGCAGCCTGCGGCGGACAGGGCTGGGGCCCAATGAGCAGTTCTTC. Encoded protein: CASSLRRTGLGPNEQFF.